This T cell receptor (beta chain) was captured by sequencing in a study of T cell changes during pregnancy in multiple sclerosis. This table comes from immunoSEQ multiplex PCR, and its TCRdb copy is limited to in-frame clones, with some not included. The data show tens of thousands of clones, approximately 90% seen once. Deletions cut 0 bases from V and 6 bases from J, with 13 bases between. Germline-derived CDR1 and CDR2 are SGDLS and YYNGEE. The CDR3 runs 14 residues. The genes are TRBV9 and TRBJ2-7; D perhaps matches TRBD1 (6 bases). Material: peripheral blood, obtained in the first trimester of pregnancy. The TCR was taken from a female donor in good health, enrolled as a control in a pregnancy study. The CDR3 nucleotides read TGTGCCAGCAGCGTAGGGCCAGGGGTCGGCGAGCAGTACTTC. This codes for CASSVGPGVGEQYF.